Below, 23 T cell receptor beta chains from the same sample are listed, as sequenced in a study of cytomegalovirus exposure and HLA in healthy donors. The PCR was carried out with 60 Vbeta primers and 13 Jbeta primers. Profiled with immunoSEQ multiplex PCR; TCRdb holds only in-frame clones, not every one. This sample yields under 100,000 clones, of which about two thirds are seen a single time; around 16% belongs to the top ten. Source material: PBMCs. All receptors derive from a woman aged 50 to 65 in good health and CMV-seropositive.

The chain couples TRBV15 to TRBJ1-2, with TRBD1 identical over 9 bases. The junction had 3 bases not matched to a gene; V was cut back by 0 bases and J by 4 bases. Germline V lookup: CDR1 LNHNV, CDR2 YYDKDF (reference sequence). The CDR3 has 15 residues. This CDR3 reads CATSRDTGGFYGYTF. For the CDR3, the DNA is TGTGCCACCAGCAGAGATACAGGGGGCTTCTATGGCTACACCTTC. Full variable domain (rest looked up from reference TRBV15 and TRBJ1-2): DAMVIQNPRYQVTQFGKPVTLSCSQTLNHNVMYWYQQKSSQAPKLLFHYYDKDFNNEADTPDNFQSRRPNTSFCFLDIRSPGLGDTAMYLCATSRDTGGFYGYTFGSGTRLTVV.

This clone was seen a few times. The chain links TRBV6-4 to TRBJ1-2, with D perhaps matching TRBD1 (5 bases). This CDR3 is built from 15 residues. Germline CDR1 is MRHNA and CDR2 is SNTAGT. Deletions cut 6 bases from V and 0 bases from J, with 14 bases between. As DNA, the CDR3 is TGTGCCAGCAGCCTGGAAGGGGAAGCTAACTATGGCTACACCTTC. It translates to CASSLEGEANYGYTF.

The chain has TRBV2 and TRBJ2-7; TRBD1 is a possible D gene (5 bases). The V end lost 5 bases, the J end lost 3 bases, and 8 bases lay between the germline ends. The CDR3 runs to 12 residues. The germline gives CDR1 SNHLY, CDR2 FYNNEI. DNA for the CDR3: TGTGCCAGCAGTAATCAGGGCTACGAGCAGTACTTC. It encodes CASSNQGYEQYF.

This sequence joins TRBV5-4 and TRBJ1-6, with D possibly TRBD1 on 5 matching bases. Deletions cut 2 bases from V and 8 bases from J, with 11 bases between. The CDR3 sequence is 14 residues long. In germline, CDR1 is SGHNT, CDR2 YYREEE (reference sequence). The CDR3 sequence is CASSFRGTDSPLHF. Written as DNA, the CDR3 is TGTGCCAGCAGCTTTAGGGGCACAGATTCACCCCTCCACTTT.

The chain uses TRBV19 and TRBJ2-7; 9 nucleotides agree with TRBD2. Germline lookup yields CDR1 LNHDA and CDR2 SQIVND (reference sequence). The CDR3 is made up of 17 amino acids. The V gene end was trimmed by 3 bases and the J gene end by 3 bases; junction bases not matched to a gene: 12. As DNA, the CDR3 is TGTGCCAGTAGTATTGGCCCCGCCTCTAGCGGGAACTACGAGCAGTACTTC. This translates into CASSIGPASSGNYEQYF.

DNA for the CDR3: TGTGCCAGTAGTATTTTCGAGGGTGCGGGGGCCAACGTCCTGACTTTC. Protein: CASSIFEGAGANVLTF. V gene TRBV19 combines with J gene TRBJ2-6, with D maybe TRBD2 (5 bases). The CDR3 contains 16 residues. CDR1 is LNHDA, CDR2 SQIVND, per germline (reference sequence). V was shortened by 3 bases and J by 4 bases, with 13 bases between the two germline ends.

This clone was seen a single time. The rearrangement uses TRBV7-3 and TRBJ2-7, with 11 bases that match TRBD2. V shed 5 bases, J shed 1 base, and the junction held 7 bases outside the gene matches. Germline V gene lookup returns CDR1 SGHTA and CDR2 FQGTGA. This CDR3 has 16 residues. CDR3 in DNA: TGTGCCAGCAGCCTCCAGGGGACTAGCGGTTCCTACGAGCAGTACTTC. Translating gives CASSLQGTSGSYEQYF.

The chain links TRBV19 to TRBJ2-3; TRBD2 matches 9 bases. The junction had 3 bases not matched to a gene; V was cut back by 10 bases and J by 1 base. Germline V gene data show CDR1 as LNHDA and CDR2 as SQIVND (reference sequence). CDR3 length: 13 amino acids. The CDR3 spells CAISGRGTDTQYF. The CDR3 coding sequence is TGTGCCATTAGCGGGAGAGGCACAGATACGCAGTATTTT.

V is TRBV5-6 and J is TRBJ2-1; 7 bases are shared with TRBD2. The germline V gene has CDR1 SGHDT and CDR2 YYEEEE. This CDR3 region has 11 residues. The ends lost 3 bases at V and 13 bases at J; junction bases unmatched: 4. CDR3 DNA sequence: TGTGCCAGCAGCTGGGGGGGGACTCAGTTCTTC. Its translation is CASSWGGTQFF. Complete variable domain (other parts from reference TRBV5-6 and TRBJ2-1): DAGVTQSPTHLIKTRGQQVTLRCSPKSGHDTVSWYQQALGQGPQFIFQYYEEEERQRGNFPDRFSGHQFPNYSSELNVNALLLGDSALYLCASSWGGTQFFGPGTRLTVL.

The V gene is TRBV13, the J gene TRBJ2-3; 14 nucleotides line up with TRBD2. The CDR3 length is 19 residues. From germline, CDR1 is PRHDT and CDR2 FYEKMQ (reference sequence). V trimming: 2 bases; J trimming: 5 bases; junction bases outside the gene matches: 12. CDR3 nucleotides: TGTGCCAGCAGCTTATGGGGGACTAGCGGGAGTTGGGGGGGAGATACGCAGTATTTT. Translating gives CASSLWGTSGSWGGDTQYF. The full variable domain, with the rest looked up from reference TRBV13 and TRBJ2-3, is AAGVIQSPRHLIKEKRETATLKCYPIPRHDTVYWYQQGPGQDPQFLISFYEKMQSDKGSIPDRFSAQQFSDYHSELNMSSLELGDSALYFCASSLWGTSGSWGGDTQYFGPGTRLTVL.

V gene TRBV5-1 combines with J gene TRBJ2-3; 9 bases are shared with TRBD2. CDR3 length: 19 residues. The trim removed 1 base at V and 2 bases at J, leaving 14 bases unmatched. Germline V gene sequence: CDR1 SGHRS, CDR2 YFSETQ. The CDR3 sequence is CASSLIPLAGGSSTDTQYF. The CDR3 DNA sequence: TGCGCCAGCAGCTTGATTCCACTAGCGGGTGGGAGCTCCACAGATACGCAGTATTTT.

This clone showed up just once. The chain uses TRBV6-1 and TRBJ2-2; 10 bases are shared with TRBD1. Trimming cost V 4 bases and J 13 bases; bases outside gene matches: 6. The CDR3 is made up of 13 amino acids. Germline-derived CDR1 and CDR2 are MNHNS and SASEGT. The CDR3 loop reads CASSADRGRGLFF. DNA of the CDR3: TGTGCCAGCAGTGCCGACAGGGGGCGCGGGCTGTTTTTT.

Only a few counts were recorded for this clone. The V call is TRBV18, the J call TRBJ2-1, with 8 bases fitting TRBD2. This CDR3 contains 15 residues. V lost 2 bases, J lost 4 bases, and 4 bases stayed unmatched. Germline CDR1 reads KGHSH; CDR2 reads LQKENI. The CDR3 protein is CASSPSSGEYNEQFF. CDR3 bases: TGTGCCAGCTCACCAAGTAGCGGGGAATACAATGAGCAGTTCTTC.

V and J are TRBV29-1 and TRBJ1-5; tentatively, D is TRBD1 (5 bases). The CDR3 has 13 residues. CDR1 is SQVTM, CDR2 ANQGSEA, per germline. Trimming pared 4 bases from V and 2 bases from J, leaving 9 bases between. The CDR3 region is CSVAGDGNQPQHF. The CDR3 DNA reads as TGCAGCGTTGCGGGGGATGGCAATCAGCCCCAGCATTTT.

The V call is TRBV28, the J call TRBJ1-1; D call uncertain. In germline, CDR1 is MDHEN, CDR2 SYDVKM. Trimming shortened V by 7 bases and J by 4 bases, and 13 bases separated the two germline ends. This CDR3 comprises 13 residues. The CDR3 region has the DNA TGTGCCAGCACCTTGGATCAGGTCACTGAAGCTTTCTTT. Protein product: CASTLDQVTEAFF.

This clone has just one count. CDR3 amino acids: CAIGTGVGRLTEAFF. In DNA form, the CDR3 reads TGTGCCATCGGGACAGGGGTGGGACGCTTGACTGAAGCTTTCTTT. The rearrangement uses TRBV10-3 and TRBJ1-1; 10 positions match TRBD1. Per germline, CDR1 ENHRY and CDR2 SYGVKD. The CDR3 totals 15 residues. With 8 bases clipped from V and 5 bases from J, the junction kept 11 bases outside the gene matches.

The chain couples TRBV2 to TRBJ1-5; maybe TRBD1 (5 bases). V was pared by 6 bases and J by 4 bases, with 10 bases between. This CDR3 is built from 13 residues. Germline V gene sequence: CDR1 SNHLY, CDR2 FYNNEI. The CDR3 is CASSKGVNQPQHF. CDR3 coding DNA: TGTGCCAGCAGCAAAGGGGTGAATCAGCCCCAGCATTTT.

This chain uses TRBV11-2 with TRBJ2-5; 7 bases map to TRBD1. This CDR3 is 14 amino acids long. CDR1 SGHAT and CDR2 FQNNGV come from the germline V gene. V shed 5 bases and J 6 bases; nucleotides not matched to a gene: 9. The CDR3 DNA reads TGTGCCAGCAGCGAGGACAGGACTGGGAAGACCCAGTACTTC. Its translation is CASSEDRTGKTQYF.

The V gene is TRBV15, the J gene TRBJ2-7; 14 bases map to TRBD2. The CDR3 runs 17 residues. CDR1 and CDR2 (germline): LNHNV, YYDKDF (reference sequence). Unmatched junction bases numbered 8, after V lost 4 bases and J lost 3 bases. CDR3 bases: TGTGCCACCAGCACTACAAGAGGGACTAGCGGGAGCTACGAGCAGTACTTC. Its protein is CATSTTRGTSGSYEQYF.

This clone was seen only a few times. CDR3 amino acids: CASSPGRDRDFEAFF. In DNA form, the CDR3 reads TGTGCCAGCAGTCCAGGCCGGGACAGGGACTTTGAAGCTTTCTTT. The chain uses TRBV27 and TRBJ1-1, with 9 positions matching TRBD1. J lost 7 bases, V lost 5 bases, and 11 bases had no gene match. This CDR3 spans 15 amino acids. Germline V gene sequence: CDR1 MNHEY, CDR2 SMNVEV (reference sequence).

The J gene is TRBJ2-5, the V gene TRBV28, with D possibly TRBD2 on 6 matching bases. The length of the CDR3 is 19 residues. V lost 5 bases and J lost 4, with 29 bases in between. Germline-derived CDR1 and CDR2 are MDHEN and SYDVKM. The CDR3 here is CASSPFTPPGAERGETQYF. CDR3 DNA sequence: TGTGCCAGCAGTCCTTTCACCCCGCCGGGAGCCGAGCGAGGAGAGACCCAGTACTTC.

The rearrangement links TRBV4-3 to TRBJ2-3; D remains ambiguous. Per the germline V gene, CDR1 is LGHNA and CDR2 is YSLEER. Deletions cut 4 bases from V and 3 bases from J, with 5 bases between. CDR3 length equals 12 residues. CDR3 nucleotide sequence: TGCGCCAGCAGCCCCGGGACAGATACGCAGTATTTT. Protein product: CASSPGTDTQYF.

This clone was counted between two and nine times. The genes are TRBV27 and TRBJ1-5, with D uncertain. V was trimmed by 2 bases and J by 9 bases, leaving 14 bases between them. The CDR3 is 14 residues long. Per the germline V gene, CDR1 is MNHEY and CDR2 is SMNVEV (reference sequence). Written as DNA, the CDR3 is TGTGCCAGCAGTTTAGGAGCCGTCGTCGGGCCCCAGCATTTT. This translates into CASSLGAVVGPQHF.